The 14 T cell receptor beta chains below come from one sample, sequenced in a study of blood T cell repertoires in COVID-19. Using immunoSEQ multiplex PCR, the repertoire was profiled, and TCRdb retains in-frame clones only, with some absent. Of about 44,000 clones in the sample, 80% to 90% were seen once. The specimen sequenced was peripheral blood. The receptor set was obtained from a woman in her thirties or forties with acute or convalescent COVID-19.

The chain uses TRBV19 and TRBJ1-2, with no clear D. V lost 6 bases, J lost 4 bases, and 9 bases lay in between. Per the germline V gene, CDR1 is LNHDA and CDR2 is SQIVND (reference sequence). The CDR3 has 12 amino acids. The CDR3 nucleotides are TGTGCCAGTAGCCCGAGGAGCTATGGCTACACCTTC. Amino acid sequence: CASSPRSYGYTF.

This clone is a singleton in its sample. The rearrangement uses TRBV19 and TRBJ1-2; D possibly corresponds to TRBD1 (5 bases). In germline, CDR1 is LNHDA, CDR2 SQIVND (reference sequence). CDR3 length equals 15 residues. The V end lost 4 bases, the J end lost 4 bases, and 16 bases lay between the germline ends. The CDR3 spells CASSNPSGTAYGYTF. The CDR3 DNA follows: TGTGCCAGTAGTAACCCCTCCGGGACTGCCTATGGCTACACCTTC.

V is TRBV27 and J is TRBJ2-1; 11 positions match TRBD2. The germline gives CDR1 MNHEY, CDR2 SMNVEV (reference sequence). J lost 6 bases, V lost 2 bases, and 6 bases had no gene match. The CDR3 has 16 amino acids. CDR3 DNA sequence: TGTGCCAGCAGTTTACGCACTAGCGGGAGAGGCAATGAGCAGTTCTTC. The encoded protein is CASSLRTSGRGNEQFF.

The chain is built from TRBV18 and TRBJ2-1; TRBD2 matches at 13 bases. The V and J ends lost 2 bases and 5 bases, in that order; junction bases with no gene match: 3. CDR1 is KGHSH, CDR2 LQKENI, per germline. This CDR3 has 16 amino acids. Here the CDR3 DNA reads TGTGCCAGCTCACCAACACTAGCGGGAGGGAACAATGAGCAGTTCTTC. The encoded protein is CASSPTLAGGNNEQFF.

In its sample, this clone was seen once. As DNA, the CDR3 is TGTGCCATCAGCGCCGGGACAGGTCGTCGGGGGAATAATTCACCCCTCCACTTT. Encoded protein: CAISAGTGRRGNNSPLHF. The J gene is TRBJ1-6, the V gene TRBV10-3, with TRBD1 matching 8 bases. The CDR3 contains 18 residues. The V and J ends lost 6 bases and 5 bases, in that order; junction bases with no gene match: 15. CDR1 is ENHRY, CDR2 SYGVKD, per germline.

The rearrangement uses TRBV6-4 and TRBJ2-7; tentative D call: TRBD2 (6 bases). Trimming shortened V by 3 bases and J by 4 bases, and 16 bases separated the two germline ends. The germline V gene encodes CDR1 MRHNA and CDR2 SNTAGT. The CDR3 consists of 15 residues. CDR3 in amino acids: CASSESLGGPYEQYF. The CDR3, as DNA: TGTGCCAGCAGTGAATCACTAGGAGGGCCTTACGAGCAGTACTTC.

The chain links TRBV12-3 or TRBV12-4 to TRBJ1-6, with 8 bases matching TRBD1. V dropped 6 bases and J dropped 8; count of bases not matched to a gene: 3. CDR3 length: 13 residues. This CDR3 is CASSLTGDSPLHF. CDR3 coding DNA: TGTGCCAGCAGCCTGACAGGGGATTCACCCCTCCACTTT.

CDR3 sequence reads: CASSLTGSTDTQYF. CDR3 in DNA: TGTGCCAGCAGCCTGACAGGGAGCACAGATACGCAGTATTTT. The rearrangement links TRBV6-5 to TRBJ2-3, with TRBD1 identical over 7 bases. CDR3 length: 14 residues. Germline CDR1 reads MNHEY; CDR2 reads SVGAGI. Trimming cost V 6 bases and J 0 bases; bases outside gene matches: 3.

This rearrangement joins TRBV19 to TRBJ2-5; 7 bases agree with TRBD1. The germline V gene has CDR1 LNHDA and CDR2 SQIVND (reference sequence). V shed 7 bases, J shed 1 base, and the junction held 9 bases outside the gene matches. The CDR3 is made up of 15 amino acids. CDR3 bases: TGTGCCAGTAACATAGGGGGCAACCTCCAAGAGACCCAGTACTTC. Translated: CASNIGGNLQETQYF. The full variable domain, completed using reference TRBV19 and TRBJ2-5, is DGGITQSPKYLFRKEGQNVTLSCEQNLNHDAMYWYRQDPGQGLRLIYYSQIVNDFQKGDIAEGYSVSREKKESFPLTVTSAQKNPTAFYLCASNIGGNLQETQYFGPGTRLLVL.

The chain has TRBV5-6 and TRBJ2-1, with D possibly being TRBD1 (6 bases). CDR1 SGHDT and CDR2 YYEEEE come from the germline V gene. The V and J ends lost 0 bases and 2 bases respectively, with 12 bases between them. This CDR3 has 16 amino acids. The CDR3 reads CASSLEPRGPYNEQFF. In DNA, the CDR3 is TGTGCCAGCAGCTTGGAACCCAGGGGCCCCTACAATGAGCAGTTCTTC.

The table lists this clone with a count of one. J is TRBJ1-6 and V is TRBV10-3, with a tentative D call TRBD1 (6 bases). V lost 3 bases to trimming and J lost 10 bases, with 13 bases between them. This CDR3 comprises 14 residues. Germline V gene sequence: CDR1 ENHRY, CDR2 SYGVKD. This CDR3 is CAISDQVGGSPLHF. DNA for the CDR3: TGTGCCATCAGTGACCAGGTTGGGGGCTCACCCCTCCACTTT.

V and J are TRBV10-3 and TRBJ2-1; the D is unclear. CDR3 length: 16 residues. Germline V gene lookup returns CDR1 ENHRY and CDR2 SYGVKD. Trimming cost V 0 bases and J 0 bases, with 9 bases left between them. CDR3 protein: CAISESPFSSYNEQFF. The CDR3 coding sequence is TGTGCCATCAGTGAGTCTCCGTTCAGCTCCTACAATGAGCAGTTCTTC.

This clone came up once. The chain employs TRBV29-1 and TRBJ2-2; 12 bases agree with TRBD2. The CDR3 is 15 residues long. Germline V gives CDR1 SQVTM, CDR2 ANQGSEA. V lost 6 bases and J lost 10; bases outside the gene matches: 12. In DNA form, the CDR3 reads TGCAGCGTGCGCGCTCGGCTAGCGGGGGGGAAGGAGCTGTTTTTT. It yields the protein CSVRARLAGGKELFF.

This chain uses TRBV2 with TRBJ2-1, with D possibly matching TRBD1 (6 bases). The V gene lost 4 bases and the J gene lost 6 bases, with 13 bases spanning the gap. This CDR3 has 14 amino acids. Germline V gene lookup returns CDR1 SNHLY and CDR2 FYNNEI. CDR3: CASSGGRVTNEQFF. The CDR3 region has the DNA TGTGCCAGCAGTGGGGGGCGGGTCACCAATGAGCAGTTCTTC.